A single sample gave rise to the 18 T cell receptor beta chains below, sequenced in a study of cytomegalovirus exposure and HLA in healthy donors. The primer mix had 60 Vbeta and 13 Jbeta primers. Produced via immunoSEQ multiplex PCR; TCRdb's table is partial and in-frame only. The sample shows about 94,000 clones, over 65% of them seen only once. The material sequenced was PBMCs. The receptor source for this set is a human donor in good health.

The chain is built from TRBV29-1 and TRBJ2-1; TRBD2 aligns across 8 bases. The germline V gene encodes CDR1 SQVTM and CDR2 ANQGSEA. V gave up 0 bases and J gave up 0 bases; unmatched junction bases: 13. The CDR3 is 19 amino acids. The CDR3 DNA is TGCAGCGTTGAAGATCTTCAGAGGGGACTAGGGAGCTCCTACAATGAGCAGTTCTTC. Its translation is CSVEDLQRGLGSSYNEQFF.

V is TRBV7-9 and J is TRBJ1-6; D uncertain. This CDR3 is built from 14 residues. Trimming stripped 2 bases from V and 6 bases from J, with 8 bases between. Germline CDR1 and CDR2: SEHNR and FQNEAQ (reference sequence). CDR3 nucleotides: TGTGCCAGCAGCTTAACGGGGTTTAATTCACCCCTCCACTTT. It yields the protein CASSLTGFNSPLHF.

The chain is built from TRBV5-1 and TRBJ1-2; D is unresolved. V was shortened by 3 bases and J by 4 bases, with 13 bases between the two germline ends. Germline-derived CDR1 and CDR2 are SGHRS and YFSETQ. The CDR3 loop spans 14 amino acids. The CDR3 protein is CASSSEELSYGYTF. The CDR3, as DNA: TGCGCCAGCAGCTCTGAGGAATTAAGCTATGGCTACACCTTC.

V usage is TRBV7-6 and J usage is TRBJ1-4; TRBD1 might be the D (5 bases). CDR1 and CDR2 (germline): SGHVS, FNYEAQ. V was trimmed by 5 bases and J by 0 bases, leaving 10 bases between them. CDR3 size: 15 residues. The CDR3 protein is CASSQSGATNEKLFF. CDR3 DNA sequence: TGTGCCAGCAGCCAATCGGGGGCAACTAATGAAAAACTGTTTTTT.

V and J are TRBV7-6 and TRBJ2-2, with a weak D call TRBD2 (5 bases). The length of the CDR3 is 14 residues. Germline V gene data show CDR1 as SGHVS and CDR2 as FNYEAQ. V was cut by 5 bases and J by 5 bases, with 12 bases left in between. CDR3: CASSPWRKTGELFF. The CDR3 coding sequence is TGTGCCAGCAGCCCCTGGAGGAAGACCGGGGAGCTGTTTTTT. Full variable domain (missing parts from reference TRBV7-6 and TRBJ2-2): GAGVSQSPRYKVTKRGQDVALRCDPISGHVSLYWYRQALGQGPEFLTYFNYEAQQDKSGLPNDRFSAERPEGSISTLTIQRTEQRDSAMYRCASSPWRKTGELFFGEGSRLTVL.

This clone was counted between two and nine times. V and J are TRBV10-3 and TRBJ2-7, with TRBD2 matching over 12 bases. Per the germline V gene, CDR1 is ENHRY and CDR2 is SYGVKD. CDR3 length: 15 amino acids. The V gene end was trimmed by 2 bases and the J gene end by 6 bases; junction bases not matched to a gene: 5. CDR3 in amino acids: CAISEGLAGGGEQYF. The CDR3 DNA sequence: TGTGCCATCAGTGAGGGTCTAGCGGGAGGGGGCGAGCAGTACTTC.

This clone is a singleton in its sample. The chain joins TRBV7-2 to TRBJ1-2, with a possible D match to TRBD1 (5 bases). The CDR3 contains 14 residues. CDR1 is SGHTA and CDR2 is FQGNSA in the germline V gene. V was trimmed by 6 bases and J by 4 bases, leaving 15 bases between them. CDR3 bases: TGTGCCAGCAGTCCGGCCGGGCAGGGCTATGGCTACACCTTC. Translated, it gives CASSPAGQGYGYTF.

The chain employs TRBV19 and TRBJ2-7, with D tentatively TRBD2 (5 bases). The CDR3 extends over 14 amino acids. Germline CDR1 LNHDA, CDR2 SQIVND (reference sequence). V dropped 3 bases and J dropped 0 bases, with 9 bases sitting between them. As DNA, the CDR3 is TGTGCCAGTAGTATTCCGGGGAGCTCCTACGAGCAGTACTTC. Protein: CASSIPGSSYEQYF. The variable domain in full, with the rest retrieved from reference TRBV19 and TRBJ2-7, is DGGITQSPKYLFRKEGQNVTLSCEQNLNHDAMYWYRQDPGQGLRLIYYSQIVNDFQKGDIAEGYSVSREKKESFPLTVTSAQKNPTAFYLCASSIPGSSYEQYFGPGTRLTVT.

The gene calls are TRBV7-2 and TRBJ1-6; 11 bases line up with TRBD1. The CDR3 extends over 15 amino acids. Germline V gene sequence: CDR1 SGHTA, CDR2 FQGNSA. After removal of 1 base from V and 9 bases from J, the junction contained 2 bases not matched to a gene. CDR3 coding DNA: TGTGCCAGCAGCTTAGGGACAGGGGGCGGTTCACCCCTCCACTTT. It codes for CASSLGTGGGSPLHF.

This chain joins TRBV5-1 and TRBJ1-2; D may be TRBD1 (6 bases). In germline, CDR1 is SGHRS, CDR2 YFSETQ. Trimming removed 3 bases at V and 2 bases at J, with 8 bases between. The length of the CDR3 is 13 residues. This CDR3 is CASSSDSNYGYTF. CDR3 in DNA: TGCGCCAGCAGCTCGGACAGCAACTATGGCTACACCTTC.

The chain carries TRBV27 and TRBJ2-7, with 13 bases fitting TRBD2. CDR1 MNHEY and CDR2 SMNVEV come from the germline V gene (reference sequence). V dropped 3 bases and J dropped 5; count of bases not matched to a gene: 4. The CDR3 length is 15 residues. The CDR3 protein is CASSLGLAGKDEQYF. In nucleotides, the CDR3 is TGTGCCAGCAGTTTGGGACTAGCGGGGAAGGACGAGCAGTACTTC.

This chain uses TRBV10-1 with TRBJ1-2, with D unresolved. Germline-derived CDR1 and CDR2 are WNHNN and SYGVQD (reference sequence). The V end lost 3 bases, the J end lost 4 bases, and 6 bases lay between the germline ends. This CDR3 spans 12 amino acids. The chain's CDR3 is CASSEEGYGYTF. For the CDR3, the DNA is TGCGCCAGCAGTGAAGAGGGCTATGGCTACACCTTC.

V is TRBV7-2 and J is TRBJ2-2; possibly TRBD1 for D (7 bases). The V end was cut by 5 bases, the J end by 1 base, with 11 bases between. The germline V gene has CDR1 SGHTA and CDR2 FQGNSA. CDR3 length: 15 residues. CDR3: CASSAGTVNTGELFF. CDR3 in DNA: TGTGCCAGCAGCGCGGGGACAGTGAACACCGGGGAGCTGTTTTTT.

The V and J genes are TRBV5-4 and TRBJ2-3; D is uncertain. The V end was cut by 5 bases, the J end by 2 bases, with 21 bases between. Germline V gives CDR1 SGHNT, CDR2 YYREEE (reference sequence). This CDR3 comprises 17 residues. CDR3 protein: CASSFTPFSPLTDTQYF. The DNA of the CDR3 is TGTGCCAGCAGTTTTACACCGTTTTCCCCCCTCACAGATACGCAGTATTTT.

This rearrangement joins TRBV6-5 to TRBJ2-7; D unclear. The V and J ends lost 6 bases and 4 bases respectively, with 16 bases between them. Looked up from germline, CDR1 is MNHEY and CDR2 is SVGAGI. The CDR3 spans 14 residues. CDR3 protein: CASSNALLLYEQYF. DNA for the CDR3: TGTGCCAGCAGCAATGCCCTACTTTTGTACGAGCAGTACTTC.

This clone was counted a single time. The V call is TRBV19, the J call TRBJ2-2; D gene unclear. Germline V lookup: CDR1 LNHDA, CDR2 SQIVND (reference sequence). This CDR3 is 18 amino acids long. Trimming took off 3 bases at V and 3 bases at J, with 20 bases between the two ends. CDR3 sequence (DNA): TGTGCCAGTAGTATCCAACAATACCAAACGGAGTACACCGGGGAGCTGTTTTTT. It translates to CASSIQQYQTEYTGELFF.

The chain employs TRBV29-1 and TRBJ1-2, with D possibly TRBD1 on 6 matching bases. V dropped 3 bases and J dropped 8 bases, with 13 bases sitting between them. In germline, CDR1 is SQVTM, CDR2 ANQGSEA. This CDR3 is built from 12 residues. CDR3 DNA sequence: TGCAGCGTTGAGGGAAACAGGGAGGGCTACACCTTC. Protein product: CSVEGNREGYTF.

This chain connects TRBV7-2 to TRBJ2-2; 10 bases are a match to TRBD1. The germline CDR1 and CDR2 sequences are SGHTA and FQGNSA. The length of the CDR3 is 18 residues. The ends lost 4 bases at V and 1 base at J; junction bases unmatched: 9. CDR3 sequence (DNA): TGTGCCAGCAGCTGGACAGGGGGTAGAGCGCAGAACACCGGGGAGCTGTTTTTT. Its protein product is CASSWTGGRAQNTGELFF.